The rows below give T cell receptor beta chains drawn from one sample of a study of CD8+ T cells in alopecia areata. Sequencing used immunoSEQ multiplex PCR; TCRdb keeps in-frame clones, though not all of them. The table shows some 82,000 clones, with about 51% occurring only once. What was sequenced was NKG2D-high CD8+ T cells sorted from blood. Every receptor here comes from a human donor with alopecia areata. The CDR3 runs from the conserved cysteine through the conserved F or W. Each record gives: clone size, V gene, J gene, D gene, CDR3 DNA, CDR3 protein. D genes are given only for firm matches. Size is stated for part of the rows, as once, few or many counts, or as a class when the clone is expanded.

few,TRBV29-1,TRBJ2-7,-,TGCAGCGTTCTCCAGGGGTACTACGAGCAGTACTTC,CSVLQGYYEQYF
few,TRBV29-1,TRBJ2-7,-,TGCAGCGTTGAAGATCCTTGGGACTCCTACGAGCAGTACTTC,CSVEDPWDSYEQYF
few,TRBV29-1,TRBJ2-7,TRBD1,TGCAGCGTTAGGACAGGGTACTACGAGCAGTACTTC,CSVRTGYYEQYF
-,TRBV27,TRBJ1-1,-,TGTGCCAGCAGTTTCCCCGGGACAACCACTGAAGCTTTCTTT,CASSFPGTTTEAFF
once,TRBV7-8,TRBJ2-7,-,TGTGCCAGCAGCTTAGCGGGTTCCTACGAGCAGTACTTC,CASSLAGSYEQYF
many,TRBV23-1,TRBJ1-5,-,TGCGCCAGCAAAAATAGGGGATATCAGCCCCAGCATTTT,CASKNRGYQPQHF
few,TRBV29-1,TRBJ2-1,TRBD1,TGCAGCGGGGAACAGGGGGACAATGAGCAGTTCTTC,CSGEQGDNEQFF
few,TRBV30,TRBJ2-3,TRBD2,TGTGCCTGGAGTGAGGGCGGGGGAGGCACAGATACGCAGTATTTT,CAWSEGGGGTDTQYF
-,TRBV29-1,TRBJ2-2,-,TGCAGCGTGCGGGCGGGCACCGGGGAGCTGTTTTTT,CSVRAGTGELFF
few,TRBV29-1,TRBJ2-1,-,TGCAGCGTTGATGCCGGGGCGACAAGGGGGGGAAACAATGAGCAGTTCTTC,CSVDAGATRGGNNEQFF
few,TRBV7-2,TRBJ2-7,TRBD2,TGTGCCAGCAGCTTAAGCGGGGGGGCCTACGAGCAGTACTTC,CASSLSGGAYEQYF
-,TRBV4-1,TRBJ2-5,-,TGCGCCAGCAGCCAAGGAATCCAAGAGACCCAGTACTTC,CASSQGIQETQYF
-,TRBV27,TRBJ2-3,-,TGTGCCAGCTTCAGGGGCCCAGATACGCAGTATTTT,CASFRGPDTQYF
-,TRBV4-1,TRBJ2-7,-,TGCGCCAGCAGCCAAGAAAAATCCTACGAGCAGTACTTC,CASSQEKSYEQYF
-,TRBV29-1,TRBJ2-1,-,TGCAGCGTCTTACATCGGGACAGCGGGTACAATGAGCAGTTCTTC,CSVLHRDSGYNEQFF
-,TRBV30,TRBJ1-1,-,TGTGCCTGGAGTGCCCGGGACGTCGCGCGGGGCACTGAAGCTTTCTTT,CAWSARDVARGTEAFF
-,TRBV25-1,TRBJ2-3,-,TGTGCCAGCAGTGCACCACTAGAGAACACAGATACGCAGTATTTT,CASSAPLENTDTQYF
-,TRBV5-1,TRBJ2-7,-,TGCGCCAGCAGCTTGGGACGGAACTACGAGCAGTACTTC,CASSLGRNYEQYF
-,TRBV7-9,TRBJ2-2,-,TGTGCCAGCAGCTCCGACATTAACACCGGGGAGCTGTTTTTT,CASSSDINTGELFF
-,TRBV27,TRBJ2-7,TRBD2,TGTGCCAGCAGTCCTAAACCCCCGGGACTAGCTCACTACGAGCAGTACTTC,CASSPKPPGLAHYEQYF
-,TRBV5-4,TRBJ2-1,-,TGTGCCGCAGGAAGTGCGAGGGCCGTAGAGCAGTTCTTC,CAAGSARAVEQFF
-,TRBV2,TRBJ2-5,-,TGTGCCAGCAGAGTCTCCGGGATCCAAGAGACCCAGTACTTC,CASRVSGIQETQYF
-,TRBV30,TRBJ2-6,-,TGTGCCTGGAGTCCAGGGAGGGGGGCCAACGTCCTGACTTTC,CAWSPGRGANVLTF
once,TRBV7-8,TRBJ2-5,-,TGTGCCAGCACCGAAGAGGGCCTAGTTTGGGAGACCCAGTACTTC,CASTEEGLVWETQYF
-,TRBV19,TRBJ2-3,-,TGTGCCACCGGGGTCACAGATACGCAGTATTTT,CATGVTDTQYF
few,TRBV11-2,TRBJ2-7,-,TGTGCCAGCAGCTTAGCGCCCTACGAGCAGTACTTC,CASSLAPYEQYF
-,TRBV18,TRBJ2-7,-,TGTGCCAGCTCACCTTACCTTACCTACGAGCAGTACTTC,CASSPYLTYEQYF
-,TRBV2,TRBJ2-6,-,TGTGCCAGCGTCCGGGACTTCTCTGGGGCCAACGTCCTGACTTTC,CASVRDFSGANVLTF
few,TRBV28,TRBJ2-7,TRBD2,TGTGCCAGCAGTTTATATTTCCTAGCGGGAGGGCCCATCTACGAGCAGTACTTC,CASSLYFLAGGPIYEQYF
-,TRBV29-1,TRBJ2-1,TRBD2,TGCAGCGTTGGGGGGTATGGTAGCGGGAGGGTAGATGAGCAGTTCTTC,CSVGGYGSGRVDEQFF
-,TRBV29-1,TRBJ2-3,TRBD2,TGCAGCGTTGTTCTAGCGGACACAGATACGCAGTATTTT,CSVVLADTDTQYF
-,TRBV18,TRBJ1-2,-,TGTGCCAGCTCACTCGACTATGGCTACACCTTC,CASSLDYGYTF
-,TRBV9,TRBJ2-1,TRBD2,TGTGCCAGCAGCCCGACTTCGATTGAGACTAGCGGCTACAATGAGCAGTTCTTC,CASSPTSIETSGYNEQFF
-,TRBV5-1,TRBJ2-5,TRBD1,TGCGCCAGCAGCTTAACAGGGGGCGCGACCCAGTACTTC,CASSLTGGATQYF
-,TRBV6-1,TRBJ2-7,TRBD2,TGTGCCAGCAGTGAACTAGCGGGAGGGCCGTGGGAGCAGTACTTC,CASSELAGGPWEQYF
-,TRBV5-6,TRBJ2-7,-,TGTGCCAGCAGCTTGGGGGCTTACGAGCAGTACTTC,CASSLGAYEQYF
few,TRBV29-1,TRBJ1-3,-,TGCAGCGTTGAAGTTGCCCCGGGCACCATATATTTT,CSVEVAPGTIYF
few,TRBV9,TRBJ2-7,-,TGTGCCAGCAGCGACGACGGCTACGAGCAGTACTTC,CASSDDGYEQYF
many,TRBV19,TRBJ2-1,-,TGTGCCAGTAGTCTGGACCCCTACAATGAGCAGTTCTTC,CASSLDPYNEQFF
few,TRBV9,TRBJ2-7,TRBD2,TGTGCCAGCAGCGTCGGTTCGACTAGCGGGAGCTACGAGCAGTACTTC,CASSVGSTSGSYEQYF
-,TRBV7-9,TRBJ2-5,TRBD2,TGTGCCAGCAGCTTATTCACTAGCGAGGAGACCCAGTACTTC,CASSLFTSEETQYF
few,TRBV7-9,TRBJ1-2,TRBD1,TGTGCCAGCAGCTTAGGGACAGGGGCGCATGGCTACACCTTC,CASSLGTGAHGYTF
-,TRBV4-1,TRBJ2-5,TRBD2,TGCGCCAGCAGCCAACCTCCGGGACTAGCGGAAGAGACCCAGTACTTC,CASSQPPGLAEETQYF